The 23 T cell receptor beta chains given below trace back to one sample, sequenced in a study of blood T cell repertoires in COVID-19. Produced via immunoSEQ multiplex PCR; TCRdb's table is partial and in-frame only. The sample has approximately 100,000 clones, 75% to 90% seen once; the top ten hold about a fifth. Specimen: peripheral blood. The receptors shown here come from a human donor with acute or convalescent COVID-19. The donor label of this sample is uncertain.

The V call is TRBV19, the J call TRBJ2-3, with 9 bases lining up with TRBD2. Trimming cost V 7 bases and J 2 bases; bases outside gene matches: 7. The CDR3 extends over 15 amino acids. Looked up from germline, CDR1 is LNHDA and CDR2 is SQIVND (reference sequence). CDR3 in DNA: TGTGCCAGTAACGGGCTAGCGGGGAACACAGATACGCAGTATTTT. Amino acid sequence: CASNGLAGNTDTQYF.

This chain joins TRBV6-2 or TRBV6-3 and TRBJ2-7; TRBD2 might be the D (6 bases). The CDR3 spans 15 residues. Germline CDR1 and CDR2: MNHEY and SVGEGT. Trimming took 2 bases from V and 7 from J, leaving 18 bases between them. The CDR3 loop reads CASSYHAGLRGEQYF. DNA of the CDR3: TGTGCCAGCAGTTACCATGCGGGCCTCCGGGGGGAGCAGTACTTC.

V is TRBV13 and J is TRBJ2-3, with 7 bases lining up with TRBD1. Germline CDR1 PRHDT, CDR2 FYEKMQ (reference sequence). V trimming: 1 base; J trimming: 4 bases; junction bases outside the gene matches: 5. The CDR3 totals 15 residues. CDR3 in amino acids: CASSLDRGPSDTQYF. The CDR3 DNA follows: TGTGCCAGCAGCTTAGACAGGGGACCTTCAGATACGCAGTATTTT.

The chain uses TRBV9 and TRBJ2-5; TRBD2 might be the D (6 bases). The CDR3 sequence is 15 residues long. V lost 6 bases and J 5 bases, leaving 20 bases between the germline ends. Germline V gene data show CDR1 as SGDLS and CDR2 as YYNGEE. CDR3 nucleotides: TGTGCCAGCACCAGGGAGGAGGGACGGCGGGAGACCCAGTACTTC. Residues: CASTREEGRRETQYF. Using reference TRBV9 and TRBJ2-5 for the parts outside the CDR3, the full variable domain is DSGVTQTPKHLITATGQRVTLRCSPRSGDLSVYWYQQSLDQGLQFLIQYYNGEERAKGNILERFSAQQFPDLHSELNLSSLELGDSALYFCASTREEGRRETQYFGPGTRLLVL.

The chain employs TRBV6-5 and TRBJ2-1; TRBD2 is a possible D gene (6 bases). Trimming pared 0 bases from V and 7 bases from J, leaving 7 bases between. The CDR3 loop spans 13 amino acids. CDR1 is MNHEY and CDR2 is SVGAGI in the germline V gene. The CDR3 DNA is TGTGCCAGCAGTTACTCCCTAGCGAATGAGCAGTTCTTC. Translation: CASSYSLANEQFF.

The chain combines TRBV7-9 with TRBJ1-2; D is undetermined. Germline values: CDR1 SEHNR, CDR2 FQNEAQ (reference sequence). The germline V and J ends were trimmed by 5 bases and 5 bases, with 15 bases remaining between them. The CDR3 loop spans 14 amino acids. DNA of the CDR3: TGTGCCAGCAGCCAAGAAACAGACACGTATGGCTACACCTTC. Translated: CASSQETDTYGYTF.

This clone was seen only a few times. V usage is TRBV28 and J usage is TRBJ1-4; TRBD1 matches at 9 bases. CDR1 MDHEN and CDR2 SYDVKM come from the germline V gene. V trimming: 10 bases; J trimming: 7 bases; junction bases outside the gene matches: 7. The CDR3 loop spans 13 amino acids. CDR3 DNA sequence: TGTGCCACCATGAAGACAGGGGGTGAAAAACTGTTTTTT. It is translated as CATMKTGGEKLFF. The full variable domain, in which reference TRBV28 and TRBJ1-4 provide the parts outside the CDR3, is DVKVTQSSRYLVKRTGEKVFLECVQDMDHENMFWYRQDPGLGLRLIYFSYDVKMKEKGDIPEGYSVSREKKERFSLILESASTNQTSMYLCATMKTGGEKLFFGSGTQLSVL.

This chain connects TRBV11-2 to TRBJ1-4; tentative D call: TRBD1 (6 bases). Germline lookup yields CDR1 SGHAT and CDR2 FQNNGV. The CDR3 spans 15 residues. V was clipped by 3 bases and J by 7 bases, with 15 bases between them. In nucleotides, the CDR3 is TGTGCCAGCAGCTTTACCGGGACAAGAGGTGAAAAACTGTTTTTT. This encodes CASSFTGTRGEKLFF.

Worth noting for this clone: The junction differs from germline at one of its ends, possibly a read error. This chain joins TRBV6-1 and TRBJ2-3; D is undetermined. CDR3 length: 11 residues. The germline V gene encodes CDR1 MNHNS and CDR2 SASEGT. CDR3 region: CASSEARVHSF. The CDR3 nucleotides read TGTGCCAGCAGTGAAGCCCGAGTCCACTCCTTT.

The chain employs TRBV18 and TRBJ2-3; D uncertain. The CDR3 totals 11 residues. The V end was cut by 8 bases, the J end by 6 bases, with 9 bases between. CDR1 KGHSH and CDR2 LQKENI come from the germline V gene. The CDR3 DNA reads TGTGCCAGCCAAAGCTTGGATACGCAGTATTTT. It specifies CASQSLDTQYF.

The chain links TRBV19 to TRBJ2-5; TRBD2 matches at 7 bases. Per the germline V gene, CDR1 is LNHDA and CDR2 is SQIVND (reference sequence). V gave up 6 bases and J gave up 2 bases; unmatched junction bases: 6. This CDR3 has 14 amino acids. CDR3 bases: TGTGCCAGTAGGTTTTCTAGCGGACAAGAGACCCAGTACTTC. This translates into CASRFSSGQETQYF.

The chain combines TRBV4-2 with TRBJ2-1; 8 positions agree with TRBD2. With V trimmed by 0 bases and J by 4 bases, 5 bases remained unmatched. The germline CDR1 and CDR2 sequences are LGHNA and YNFKEQ. This CDR3 spans 16 amino acids. The CDR3 DNA follows: TGTGCCAGCAGCCAAGATAGGTCTAGCGGGTACAATGAGCAGTTCTTC. Its protein is CASSQDRSSGYNEQFF.

This sequence joins TRBV5-4 and TRBJ2-7, with 8 bases that match TRBD1. From germline, CDR1 is SGHNT and CDR2 YYREEE (reference sequence). V shed 4 bases and J 2 bases; nucleotides not matched to a gene: 8. CDR3 length: 15 amino acids. This CDR3 reads CASSLGTGGTYEQYF. The CDR3 bases are TGTGCCAGCAGCCTAGGGACAGGAGGAACCTACGAGCAGTACTTC.

J is TRBJ2-7 and V is TRBV12-3 or TRBV12-4, with D possibly TRBD1 on 6 matching bases. The CDR3 loop spans 13 amino acids. V lost 6 bases and J 3 bases, leaving 12 bases between the germline ends. This chain's CDR3 is CASRLGTSYEQYF. Written as DNA, the CDR3 is TGTGCCAGCAGGCTTGGGACAAGCTACGAGCAGTACTTC.

The gene calls are TRBV6-6 and TRBJ1-1; possibly TRBD1 for D (5 bases). V lost 4 bases to trimming and J lost 7 bases, with 10 bases between them. From germline, CDR1 is MNHNY and CDR2 SVGAGI (reference sequence). The CDR3 runs 12 residues. The CDR3 sequence: CASSSRVLEAFF. Here the CDR3 DNA reads TGTGCCAGCAGTTCCAGGGTACTTGAAGCTTTCTTT.

This chain joins TRBV7-2 and TRBJ2-1; TRBD2 might be the D (6 bases). This CDR3 contains 15 residues. The V gene's germline CDR1 is SGHTA and CDR2 FQGNSA. Between the trimmed V and J ends, which lost 1 base and 6 bases, there was a span of 13 bases. The CDR3 region is CASSLDAGRSNEQFF. In DNA form, the CDR3 reads TGTGCCAGCAGCTTAGATGCGGGGCGGAGCAATGAGCAGTTCTTC.

The chain recombines TRBV7-9 with TRBJ2-5; 9 bases fit TRBD1. CDR1 and CDR2 (germline): SEHNR, FQNEAQ (reference sequence). CDR3 length: 14 amino acids. Trimming took 7 bases from V and 5 from J; bases not matched to a gene: 8. The DNA for the CDR3 is TGTGCCAGCACCGAAACAGGGGGCCGGGAGACCCAGTACTTC. Protein sequence: CASTETGGRETQYF.

The chain is built from TRBV7-2 and TRBJ2-3, with TRBD1 matching over 8 bases. Germline CDR1 reads SGHTA; CDR2 reads FQGNSA. CDR3 length: 15 amino acids. Trimming cost V 5 bases and J 6 bases; bases outside gene matches: 10. CDR3 sequence reads: CASSRRTGIGDTQYF. The CDR3 DNA follows: TGTGCCAGCAGCCGGAGGACAGGGATCGGGGATACGCAGTATTTT.

This chain connects TRBV27 to TRBJ1-4; D is possibly TRBD1 (5 bases). The ends were cut back, 5 bases at V and 2 bases at J, with 21 bases in the middle. Per germline, CDR1 MNHEY and CDR2 SMNVEV (reference sequence). CDR3 length equals 18 residues. CDR3 DNA sequence: TGTGCCAGCAGTCCAACCTACAGGCCTCTCGGCACTAATGAAAAACTGTTTTTT. Its translation is CASSPTYRPLGTNEKLFF.

The chain has TRBV25-1 and TRBJ2-1, with a tentative D call TRBD1 (6 bases). V shed 5 bases and J shed 3 bases, with 17 bases lying between them. This CDR3 is 16 amino acids long. CDR1 is MGHDK and CDR2 is SYGVNS in the germline V gene. The CDR3 protein is CASSLDRQQHYNEQFF. The DNA for the CDR3 is TGTGCCAGCAGTCTCGACAGGCAACAACACTACAATGAGCAGTTCTTC.

The chain uses TRBV4-2 and TRBJ1-4; no reliable D call. The CDR3 sequence is 12 residues long. Trimming took 2 bases from V and 10 from J, leaving 8 bases between them. Germline loops: CDR1 LGHNA, CDR2 YNFKEQ. This CDR3 reads CASSQSTRKLFF. DNA of the CDR3: TGTGCCAGCAGCCAATCAACAAGAAAACTGTTTTTT.

The chain links TRBV5-4 to TRBJ2-1; 7 bases are a match to TRBD1. Germline CDR1 and CDR2: SGHNT and YYREEE (reference sequence). The CDR3 length is 15 residues. J lost 5 bases, V lost 0 bases, and 5 bases had no gene match. The DNA for the CDR3 is TGTGCCAGCAGCTTGGCCGGGACAGCCAACAATGAGCAGTTCTTC. This translates into CASSLAGTANNEQFF.

The chain employs TRBV5-4 and TRBJ2-1, with TRBD2 as a possible D gene (7 bases). From germline, CDR1 is SGHNT and CDR2 YYREEE (reference sequence). This CDR3 comprises 16 residues. The germline V and J ends were trimmed by 2 bases and 0 bases, with 12 bases remaining between them. CDR3 sequence: CASSFGGGGSYNEQFF. The CDR3, as DNA: TGTGCCAGCAGCTTCGGCGGGGGCGGCTCCTACAATGAGCAGTTCTTC.